Each of the 3 T cell receptor beta chains below was sequenced from the same sample in a study of human T cells and chemical hapten exposure. Documented time point: patch test 2, 6 weeks after DPC sensitization. Treatment specified: therapeutic diphenylcyclopropenone sensitization with weekly scalp DPC. Each CDR3 protein gets one entry after TCRdb re-called the RACE reads with MiXCR. The sample has approximately 96,000 distinct CDR3 sequences; about a tenth are singletons. The source material was whole blood, sampled in connection with sensitization to the hapten diphenylcyclopropenone (DPC). Receptor source: a woman between 40 and 55 years old with alopecia areata. Some clones in this sample may be carry-over from other donors' samples.

This clonotype was picked up many times. The chain has TRBV7-6 and TRBJ2-2, with 14 bases fitting TRBD2. V lost 4 bases, J lost 4 bases, and 8 bases stayed unmatched. The germline V gene encodes CDR1 SGHVS and CDR2 FNYEAQ. The CDR3 is 18 amino acids. The CDR3 DNA reads TGTGCCAGCAGCTCATTGGGACTAGCGGGAGTTTTCACCGGGGAGCTGTTTTTT. It specifies CASSSLGLAGVFTGELFF.

There are a few counts of this clonotype. At one of its ends the junction is not consistent with the germline gene, which may arise from a read error. V usage is TRBV12-3 or TRBV12-4 and J usage is TRBJ2-5; 8 bases line up with TRBD2. This CDR3 is 15 amino acids long. In DNA form, the CDR3 reads TGTGTCAGCAGTTCCCTTGGACTAGCTGAAGAGACCCAGTACTTC. The encoded protein is CVSSSLGLAEETQYF.

This clonotype was counted at least ten times. The V call is TRBV3-1, the J call TRBJ2-5; 9 positions match TRBD1. The germline V gene encodes CDR1 LGHDT and CDR2 YNNKEL (reference sequence). This CDR3 region has 18 residues. V lost 0 bases to trimming and J lost 3 bases; unmatched junction nucleotides: 11. The CDR3 region has the DNA TGTGCCAGCAGCCAAGAGCCACCTGGGACAGGGTATGAAGAGACCCAGTACTTC. It is translated as CASSQEPPGTGYEETQYF.